One sample yielded the 12 T cell receptor beta chains listed below, sequenced in a study of T-cell reconstitution after alpha-beta-depleted transplantation in children (TCRdb year 2016). The meaning of the sample's treatment or condition label: allogeneic hematopoietic cell transplantation with graft depleted of TCRalphabeta T cells and CD19 B cells. Receptor amplification or capture employed PCR. Sequencing used an Illumina HiSeq 2500. TCR libraries were prepared with molecular barcoding, using unique molecular identifiers to normalize TCRbeta repertoire quantification. In-frame beta chains were kept once TCRdb had trimmed the public reads at Q25 with fastp and called clones with MiXCR. One record per CDR3 amino acid sequence lists the most common genes and DNA. Present in this sample are hundreds of thousands of distinct CDR3 sequences, under 15% of which were seen just once. 0.79% of the sample comes from the top ten.

The sequencing here drew on PBMCs, taken before TCRalphabeta/CD19-depleted stem cell transplant. These receptor sequences come from a girl aged 2-10 years with congenital amegakaryocytic thrombocytopenia, due to receive a stem cell transplant.

This clonotype appeared many times. The gene calls are TRBV5-1 and TRBJ2-1; D is unresolved. The CDR3 extends over 14 amino acids. V lost 4 bases and J lost 8, with 16 bases in between. Germline values: CDR1 SGHRS, CDR2 YFSETQ. The CDR3 DNA reads as TGCGCCAGCAGCCCCGATGGATCCGCAGATGAGCAGTTCTTC. Translating it yields CASSPDGSADEQFF.

This clonotype occurred many times. The chain carries TRBV29-1 and TRBJ2-1, with D possibly matching TRBD1 (5 bases). The germline V gene has CDR1 SQVTM and CDR2 ANQGSEA. The CDR3 sequence is 15 residues long. The V and J ends lost 0 bases and 0 bases respectively, with 9 bases between them. The CDR3 loop reads CSVEEGADSYNEQFF. CDR3 in DNA: TGCAGCGTTGAAGAAGGGGCGGACTCCTACAATGAGCAGTTCTTC.

Remarks on this clonotype: Just one base apart from a much larger clone, this may be a read error. The chain has TRBV3-1 and TRBJ2-7; D is undetermined. The CDR3 consists of 12 residues. Per the germline V gene, CDR1 is LGHDT and CDR2 is YNNKEL (reference sequence). V dropped 0 bases and J dropped 5 bases, with 5 bases sitting between them. The CDR3 nucleotides read TGTGCCAGCAGCCAAGATTGGGACGAGCAGTACTTC. This translates into CASSQDWDEQYF.

Concerning this clonotype itself: The junction does not match germline at one end; this may be a read error. This chain uses TRBV5-1 with TRBJ1-2, with 9 bases identical to TRBD1. Per germline, CDR1 SGHRS and CDR2 YFSETQ. The CDR3 is made up of 17 amino acids. CDR3 nucleotide sequence: TGCGCCAGCAGCTTGGCCCGTCTCGGGACAGGGAAGTCTGGCGACACCTTC. Protein: CASSLARLGTGKSGDTF.

This clonotype was observed many times. The chain links TRBV20-1 to TRBJ2-1; 7 positions match TRBD2. V lost 3 bases, J lost 3 bases, and 5 bases stayed unmatched. The CDR3 covers 14 residues. Germline lookup yields CDR1 DFQATT and CDR2 SNEGSKA (reference sequence). CDR3 loop: CSARLLASYNEQFF. The CDR3 nucleotides are TGCAGTGCTAGGTTACTAGCGAGCTACAATGAGCAGTTCTTC.

This clonotype was observed a handful of times. The chain links TRBV7-8 to TRBJ1-4; D perhaps matches TRBD1 (5 bases). V was pared by 1 base and J by 7 bases, with 13 bases between. The germline gives CDR1 SGHVS, CDR2 FQNEAQ. The CDR3 consists of 15 residues. The CDR3 reads CASSLDRGSSEKLFF. In DNA form, the CDR3 reads TGTGCCAGCAGCTTAGATAGGGGATCGAGTGAAAAACTGTTTTTT.

This clonotype was found many times. The chain employs TRBV12-3 or TRBV12-4 and TRBJ2-5, with D possibly matching TRBD1 (6 bases). Trimming took off 3 bases at V and 1 base at J, with 12 bases between the two ends. The CDR3 has 15 residues. CDR3 region: CASSFRGHIQETQYF. CDR3 in DNA: TGTGCCAGCAGTTTCAGGGGACACATCCAAGAGACCCAGTACTTC.

At least ten counts were recorded for this clonotype. The chain joins TRBV29-1 to TRBJ2-1; D ambiguous. V lost 6 bases to trimming and J lost 7 bases, with 13 bases between them. The CDR3 covers 12 residues. Looked up from germline, CDR1 is SQVTM and CDR2 is ANQGSEA. The CDR3 sequence: CSVLSLGNEQFF. The CDR3 DNA sequence: TGCAGCGTCCTCTCCCTTGGGAATGAGCAGTTCTTC.

The chain is built from TRBV7-2 and TRBJ2-5; 7 positions match TRBD1. Looked up from germline, CDR1 is SGHTA and CDR2 is FQGNSA. Trimming took 4 bases from V and 12 from J; bases not matched to a gene: 8. The CDR3 covers 12 residues. The CDR3 DNA is TGTGCCAGCAGCTGGGAGACCGGGACAGAGTACTTC. It encodes CASSWETGTEYF.

This clonotype was detected many times. This chain joins TRBV29-1 and TRBJ2-7; D is uncertain. The germline CDR1 and CDR2 sequences are SQVTM and ANQGSEA. The CDR3 runs 13 residues. V lost 6 bases to trimming and J lost 4 bases, with 16 bases between them. This CDR3 is CSVREPENYEQYF. CDR3 DNA: TGCAGCGTCCGAGAACCCGAAAATTACGAGCAGTACTTC.

There are many counts of this clonotype. This chain uses TRBV10-3 with TRBJ1-5; 7 bases match TRBD1. The germline CDR1 and CDR2 sequences are ENHRY and SYGVKD. The CDR3 has 14 amino acids. V dropped 4 bases and J dropped 7; count of bases not matched to a gene: 7. The CDR3 bases are TGTGCCATCAGTGTCGGCAGGGGGGAGCAGCCCCAGCATTTT. It yields the protein CAISVGRGEQPQHF.

This clonotype was found once. The rearrangement joins TRBV3-1 to TRBJ1-1; D gene unclear. V was trimmed by 1 base and J by 4 bases, leaving 16 bases between them. Per the germline V gene, CDR1 is LGHDT and CDR2 is YNNKEL (reference sequence). The CDR3 has 16 residues. DNA of the CDR3: TGTGCCAGCAGCCAAGGGGCGGGTTCCGGCGGCACTGAAGCTTTCTTT. Encoded protein: CASSQGAGSGGTEAFF.